These T cell receptor beta chains were read from a single sample in a study of CD8 T cells in ankylosing spondylitis. Via MiXCR, TCRdb re-called the 5' RACE reads, giving one row per CDR3 protein. The sample lists under 550,000 distinct CDR3 sequences, roughly a quarter occurring once. The sequencing input was blood, either unsorted or a sorted T cell fraction (not recorded which). The receptors originated from a male donor with ankylosing spondylitis. Each CDR3 is given with its conserved first and last residue. Fields, in order: V gene, clone size, J gene, D gene, CDR3 DNA, CDR3 protein. The D gene is left open where the match is weak. The listing skips clone size in some rows; elsewhere it reads once, few, many or a size class.

>TRBV11-2|-|TRBJ1-3|-
TGTGCCAGCAGCTTAGTCGGGGGATTCTCGTCGGGTGGAAACACCATATATTTT
CASSLVGGFSSGGNTIYF
>TRBV5-1|many|TRBJ1-1|-
TGCGCCAGCAGCCTCGACAGGCGCACTGAAGCTTTCTTT
CASSLDRRTEAFF
>TRBV5-1|-|TRBJ2-3|-
TGCGCCAGCAGCTTGGGCCCGGCTAGCGGCACAGATACGCAGTATTTT
CASSLGPASGTDTQYF
>TRBV3-1|-|TRBJ2-1|-
TGTGCCAGCAGCCAAGATCTAGGAGACAATGAGCAGTTCTTC
CASSQDLGDNEQFF
>TRBV24-1|-|TRBJ2-1|TRBD2
TGTGCCACCAGTTCCGGGACTAGGGATGAGCAGTTCTTC
CATSSGTRDEQFF
>TRBV20-1|few|TRBJ1-3|-
TGCAGTGCTAGAGATCCGGCAGGGGCCTCTGGAAACACCATATATTTT
CSARDPAGASGNTIYF
>TRBV12-3/TRBV12-4|many|TRBJ1-1|-
TGTGCCAGCAGTTTTAGTACAGGGAACACTGAAGCTTTCTTT
CASSFSTGNTEAFF
>TRBV30|-|TRBJ1-6|-
TGTGCCTGGAGTTGGGACTCCTATAATTCACCCCTCCACTTT
CAWSWDSYNSPLHF
>TRBV5-1|-|TRBJ2-2|-
TGCGCCAGCAGGCAAAGTGGCTCGAACACCGGGGAGCTGTTTTTT
CASRQSGSNTGELFF
>TRBV5-1|-|TRBJ2-2|TRBD2
TGCGCCAGCAGCCAAGGGACTAGCGGCACCGGGGAGCTGTTTTTT
CASSQGTSGTGELFF
>TRBV5-1|few|TRBJ1-6|TRBD1
TGCGCCAGCAGCGTGACAGGGAATAACAATTCACCCCTCCACTTT
CASSVTGNNNSPLHF
>TRBV20-1|-|TRBJ2-2|TRBD2
TGCAGTGCTACGGGAGCGGGAATGGGGAACACCGGGGAGCTGTTTTTT
CSATGAGMGNTGELFF
>TRBV11-2|few|TRBJ2-1|TRBD2
TGTGCCAGCAGAACTAGCGGCTCCTACAATGAGCAGTTCTTC
CASRTSGSYNEQFF
>TRBV24-1|-|TRBJ2-5|-
TGTGCCACCAGTGAAGGGGCGGCGGAGACCCAGTACTTC
CATSEGAAETQYF
>TRBV5-6|few|TRBJ2-5|TRBD1
TGTGCCAGCAGCGCTGATACAGGGGGTTTTGAGACCCAGTACTTC
CASSADTGGFETQYF
>TRBV20-1|-|TRBJ1-5|-
TGCAGTGCTAGCGCGGGCAATCAGCCCCAGCATTTT
CSASAGNQPQHF
>TRBV14|-|TRBJ1-1|-
TGTGCCAGCAGCCAGATGCAGGGGTCCACTGAAGCTTTCTTT
CASSQMQGSTEAFF
>TRBV29-1|-|TRBJ2-6|-
TGCAGCGTTGGAAACAGGGTAGAAGGGGGCCTGACTTTC
CSVGNRVEGGLTF
>TRBV10-3|-|TRBJ2-3|-
TGTGCCATCAGTGACTCTTACACAGATACGCAGTATTTT
CAISDSYTDTQYF
>TRBV24-1|few|TRBJ2-1|-
TGTGCCACCAGTAGGGGATCCTACAATGAGCAGTTCTTC
CATSRGSYNEQFF
>TRBV3-1|few|TRBJ2-7|-
TGTGCCAGCAGCCATAGCTTTTTCGGCTACGAGCAGTACTTC
CASSHSFFGYEQYF
>TRBV5-1|many|TRBJ1-2|-
TGCGCCAGCAGCTTGGCTCCAGGGAACTATGGCTACACCTTC
CASSLAPGNYGYTF
>TRBV6-1|-|TRBJ2-3|TRBD2
TGTGCCAGCAGTGAACTTAAGGGGACTAGCGAATACACAGATACGCAGTATTTT
CASSELKGTSEYTDTQYF
>TRBV4-1|-|TRBJ2-3|-
TGCGCCAGCAGCCAAGATTCAAGGGTTCTTAGCACAGATACGCAGTATTTT
CASSQDSRVLSTDTQYF
>TRBV10-3|-|TRBJ2-1|-
TGTGCCATCTCCGAGGGGGTCGCCTACAATGAGCAGTTCTTC
CAISEGVAYNEQFF
>TRBV7-2|few|TRBJ2-3|-
TGTGCCAGCAGCTTAGTTGGGGGGTTCACGCAGTATTTT
CASSLVGGFTQYF
>TRBV20-1|few|TRBJ2-2|TRBD1
TGCAGTGCTAGAGATCCTAGTCACAGGGGCATCGACACCGGGGAGCTGTTTTTT
CSARDPSHRGIDTGELFF
>TRBV6-1|-|TRBJ2-1|TRBD2
TGTGCCAGCACAAGCGGGAGACCCTACCTTGGGAATGAGCAGTTCTTC
CASTSGRPYLGNEQFF
>TRBV20-1|-|TRBJ2-1|TRBD2
TGCAGTGCTTCCGGGACTAGCTTCAATGAGCAGTTCTTC
CSASGTSFNEQFF
>TRBV7-9|-|TRBJ2-1|-
TGTGCCAGCAGCTCTTATGAGCAGTTCTTC
CASSSYEQFF
>TRBV5-6|-|TRBJ2-3|TRBD1
TGTGCCAGCAGCTCGGGGACAGGGGAGGCAGATACGCAGTATTTT
CASSSGTGEADTQYF
>TRBV15|few|TRBJ2-2|TRBD1
TGTGCCACCAGTCGGCCGGGACAGGGTTCCTACGGGGAGCTGTTTTTT
CATSRPGQGSYGELFF
>TRBV29-1|-|TRBJ1-1|-
TGCAGCGGTGGCTCGGGGGCGGCCACTGAAGCTTTCTTT
CSGGSGAATEAFF
>TRBV19|-|TRBJ2-1|-
TGTGCCAGTAGTATAGGTGTTAGCGGCAATGAGCAGTTCTTC
CASSIGVSGNEQFF
>TRBV10-3|few|TRBJ1-1|-
TGTGCCATCAGTGAGTCCTCGGGCACTGAAGCTTTCTTT
CAISESSGTEAFF
>TRBV20-1|-|TRBJ1-2|-
TGCAGTGTTCGTGACCTCGACTATGGCTACACCTTC
CSVRDLDYGYTF
>TRBV12-3/TRBV12-4|-|TRBJ2-3|TRBD2
TGTGCCAGCAGTTCCGGGACTAGCGGGAGGGATACGCAGTATTTT
CASSSGTSGRDTQYF
>TRBV20-1|-|TRBJ2-1|TRBD2
TGCAGTGCTAGACCCGGGACTAGCGAGTACAATGAGCAGTTCTTC
CSARPGTSEYNEQFF
>TRBV7-2|few|TRBJ2-1|TRBD2
TGTGCCAGCAGTTACCGGACTAGCGGGAGCCTGTACTACAATGAGCAGTTCTTC
CASSYRTSGSLYYNEQFF
>TRBV12-3/TRBV12-4|few|TRBJ2-5|TRBD1
TGTGCCAGCAGTGAGTACGGGACAGGGATGGAGACCCAGTACTTC
CASSEYGTGMETQYF
>TRBV9|few|TRBJ2-3|-
TGTGCCAGCAGCGTAAACCACGGAGGAGATACGCAGTATTTT
CASSVNHGGDTQYF
>TRBV7-6|-|TRBJ1-1|TRBD1
TGTGCCAGCAGCTTATACTCAGGGGGAACTGAAGCTTTCTTT
CASSLYSGGTEAFF
>TRBV7-2|-|TRBJ2-3|-
TGTGCCAGCAGCTCAAGATCTATCAGCACAGATACGCAGTATTTT
CASSSRSISTDTQYF
>TRBV10-3|few|TRBJ2-1|-
TGTGCCATCAGTGAGTCGAGCGGGCCCTACAATGAGCAGTTCTTC
CAISESSGPYNEQFF
>TRBV3-1|-|TRBJ2-2|-
TGTGCCAGCAGCCAAGATGGCGGGGCCTCAACCGGGGAGCTGTTTTTT
CASSQDGGASTGELFF
>TRBV3-1|-|TRBJ1-1|-
TGTGCCAGCAGCCAAGCAGCGACGAACACTGAAGCTTTCTTT
CASSQAATNTEAFF
>TRBV20-1|once|TRBJ2-5|TRBD2
TGCAGTGCTAGAGCCCCAGGCAGTCGGGGACTAGCGGGAGTCGGCGAGACCCAGTACTTC
CSARAPGSRGLAGVGETQYF
>TRBV5-1|-|TRBJ2-1|TRBD1
TGCGCCAGCAGCTTCGTACAGGGGGTCAATGAGCAGTTCTTC
CASSFVQGVNEQFF